This T cell receptor (beta chain) appears in the sequencing data of a study of blood T cell repertoires in COVID-19. In the study overall: Collection of acute and convalescent COVID-19 samples took place in the United States, Italy and Spain. From T cells, B-cell-depleted T cells, or PBMCs came the material, which was cDNA or gDNA.

Trimming stripped 5 bases from V and 2 bases from J, with 8 bases between. Germline lookup yields CDR1 LNHDA and CDR2 SQIVND (reference sequence). This CDR3 contains 13 residues. As processed by the authors: Using reference gene primer amplification, nucleated cell counts were estimated. Data came from immunoSEQ multiplex PCR; TCRdb stores just in-frame clones and leaves some out. The V and J calls and clone size were taken over from that table, and D and trimming were inferred from the DNA. The repertoire holds 50,000 to 70,000 clones, about 79% seen once, with roughly 6% in the top ten. Material for sequencing was peripheral blood. This rearrangement joins TRBV19 to TRBJ2-3; D not resolved. The sequence came from a woman in her fifties or sixties with acute or convalescent COVID-19. CDR3: CASSSQITDTQYF. The CDR3, as DNA: TGTGCCAGTAGTTCGCAGATCACAGATACGCAGTATTTT.